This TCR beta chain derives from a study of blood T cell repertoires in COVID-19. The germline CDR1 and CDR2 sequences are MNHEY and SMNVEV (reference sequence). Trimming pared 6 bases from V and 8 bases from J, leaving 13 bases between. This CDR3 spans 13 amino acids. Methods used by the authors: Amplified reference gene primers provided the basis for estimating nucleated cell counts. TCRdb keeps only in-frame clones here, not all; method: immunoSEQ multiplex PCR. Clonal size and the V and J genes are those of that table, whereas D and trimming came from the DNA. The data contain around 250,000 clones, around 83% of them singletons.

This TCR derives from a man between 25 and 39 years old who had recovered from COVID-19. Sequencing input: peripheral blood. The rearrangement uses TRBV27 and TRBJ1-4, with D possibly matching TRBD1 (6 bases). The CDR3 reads CASREQGGEKLFF. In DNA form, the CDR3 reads TGTGCCAGCAGAGAACAGGGTGGAGAAAAACTGTTTTTT.